This TCR beta chain is drawn from a study of cytomegalovirus exposure and HLA in healthy donors. Separation from the roughly 680-subject first cohort characterized the 120-subject validation cohort, to which the donors belonged. General observations from the study: It was 150 or so TCR beta chains that were listed as cytomegalovirus-associated. Most TCR sequences were uncommon, yet certain public TCRs appeared in many donors.

Profiling relied on immunoSEQ multiplex PCR, and the TCRdb table lists in-frame clones only, not all of them. Of under 250,000 clones listed, approximately 87% are singletons. Per germline, CDR1 SGDLS and CDR2 YYNGEE. This CDR3 has 14 residues. Trimming took 7 bases from V and 0 from J; bases not matched to a gene: 5. Comment on this clone: Its matching antigen is unknown.

This receptor was taken from a woman in her late teens or twenties in good health and CMV-seronegative. The sample consisted of PBMCs. The chain couples TRBV9 to TRBJ2-7; TRBD2 agrees at 9 bases. The CDR3 sequence: CASAVGLASYEQYF. In DNA, the CDR3 is TGTGCCAGCGCAGTGGGACTAGCCTCCTACGAGCAGTACTTC.